The 3 T cell receptor beta chains below all came from one sample that was sequenced in a study of cytomegalovirus exposure and HLA in healthy donors. PCR employed 60 Vbeta and 13 Jbeta primers. Using immunoSEQ multiplex PCR, the repertoire was profiled, and TCRdb retains in-frame clones only, with some absent. This repertoire shows 100,000 to 150,000 clones, roughly a tenth found once; its top ten account for approximately 4.4%. The source material was PBMCs. The receptors shown here come from a young woman in good health and CMV-seropositive.

The chain's CDR3 is CASSYQGQGTQPQHF. The CDR3 DNA reads TGTGCCAGCAGTTACCAGGGACAGGGCACTCAGCCCCAGCATTTT. The chain links TRBV6-6 to TRBJ1-5, with 9 positions matching TRBD1. Germline loops: CDR1 MNHNY, CDR2 SVGAGI (reference sequence). The CDR3 covers 15 residues. J lost 6 bases, V lost 2 bases, and 5 bases had no gene match.

This chain connects TRBV29-1 to TRBJ2-3; D unclear. CDR1 and CDR2 (germline): SQVTM, ANQGSEA. The CDR3 is 14 amino acids. The germline V and J ends were trimmed by 0 bases and 2 bases, with 9 bases remaining between them. The CDR3 nucleotides read TGCAGCGTTGAAGATGGGCTACTCACAGATACGCAGTATTTT. The encoded protein is CSVEDGLLTDTQYF.

The table lists this clone with a few counts. The chain employs TRBV7-6 and TRBJ1-2; 9 bases are a match to TRBD1. Germline CDR1 is SGHVS and CDR2 is FNYEAQ. The CDR3 has 15 amino acids. V dropped 0 bases and J dropped 5; count of bases not matched to a gene: 4. CDR3 nucleotides: TGTGCCAGCAGCTTAGCACAGGGGGCCGGGTATGGCTACACCTTC. Amino acids: CASSLAQGAGYGYTF.